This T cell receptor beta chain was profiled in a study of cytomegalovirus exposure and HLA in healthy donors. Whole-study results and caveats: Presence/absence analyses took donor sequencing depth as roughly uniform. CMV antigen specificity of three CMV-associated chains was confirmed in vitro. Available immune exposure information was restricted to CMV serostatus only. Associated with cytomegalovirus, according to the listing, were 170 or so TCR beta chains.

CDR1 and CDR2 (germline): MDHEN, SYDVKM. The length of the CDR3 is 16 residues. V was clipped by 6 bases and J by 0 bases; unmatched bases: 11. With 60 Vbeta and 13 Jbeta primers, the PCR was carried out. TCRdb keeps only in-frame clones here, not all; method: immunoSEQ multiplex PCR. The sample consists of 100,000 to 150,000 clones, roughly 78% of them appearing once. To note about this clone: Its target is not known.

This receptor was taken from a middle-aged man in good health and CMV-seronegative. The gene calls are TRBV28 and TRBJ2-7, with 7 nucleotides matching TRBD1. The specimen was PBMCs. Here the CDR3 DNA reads TGTGCCAGCAGAGGAGCTTCCGGGACAGTCTCCTACGAGCAGTACTTC. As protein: CASRGASGTVSYEQYF.